The clone carrying this T cell receptor beta chain has just a few counts. Its specificity is not known. Deletions cut 3 bases from V and 5 bases from J, with 10 bases between. The CDR3 length is 14 residues. CDR1 is SGHTA and CDR2 is FQGNSA in the germline V gene. The data derive from a study of T cells after yellow fever vaccination. Study-wide results and limits: Though weaker, the secondary response peaked faster, on day 5 versus 15. Only a small proportion of the clonotypes turned up in both the CD4 and the CD8 compartments, likely arising from convergent recombination. Reappearance after the booster was observed for most primary-vaccination clones (roughly 97% CD4, less than 90% CD8).

Template switching by 5'RACE produced TCR cDNA, adding a universal primer site and UMIs. TCRdb redid the calling of the 5' RACE reads with MiXCR, one entry per CDR3 protein. This sample has 300,000 or so distinct CDR3 sequences, with around 3.9% found just once. The V call is TRBV7-2, the J call TRBJ1-4, with D perhaps matching TRBD1 (5 bases). This receptor was obtained from a man between 18 and 29 years old who received the YFV17D yellow fever vaccine. The input for sequencing was PBMCs, taken 5 days after the yellow fever booster vaccination. CDR3 in amino acids: CASSLTAKNEKLFF. The DNA for the CDR3 is TGTGCCAGCAGCTTGACAGCGAAAAATGAAAAACTGTTTTTT.